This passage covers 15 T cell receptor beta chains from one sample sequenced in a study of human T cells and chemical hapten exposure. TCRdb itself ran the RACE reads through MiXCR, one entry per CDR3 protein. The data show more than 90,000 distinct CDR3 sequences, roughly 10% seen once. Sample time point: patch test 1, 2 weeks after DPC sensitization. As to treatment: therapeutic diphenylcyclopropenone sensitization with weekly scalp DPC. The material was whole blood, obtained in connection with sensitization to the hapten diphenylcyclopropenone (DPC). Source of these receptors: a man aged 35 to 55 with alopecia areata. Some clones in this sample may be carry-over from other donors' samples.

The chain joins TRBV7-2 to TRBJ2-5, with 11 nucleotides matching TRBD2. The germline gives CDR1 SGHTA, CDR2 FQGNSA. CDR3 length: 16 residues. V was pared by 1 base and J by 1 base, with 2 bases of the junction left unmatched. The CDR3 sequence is CASSLDGTSGQETQYF. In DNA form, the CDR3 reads TGTGCCAGCAGCTTAGATGGGACTAGCGGCCAAGAGACCCAGTACTTC.

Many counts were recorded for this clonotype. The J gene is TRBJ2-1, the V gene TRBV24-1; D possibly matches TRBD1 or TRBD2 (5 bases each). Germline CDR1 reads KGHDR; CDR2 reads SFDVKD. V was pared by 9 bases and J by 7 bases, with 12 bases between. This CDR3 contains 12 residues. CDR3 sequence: CATGQWGNEQFF. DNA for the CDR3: TGTGCCACCGGGCAATGGGGGAATGAGCAGTTCTTC.

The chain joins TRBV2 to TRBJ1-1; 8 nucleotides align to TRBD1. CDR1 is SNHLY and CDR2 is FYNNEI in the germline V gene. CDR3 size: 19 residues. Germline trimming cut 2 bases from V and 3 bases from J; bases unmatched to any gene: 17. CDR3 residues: CASSERWGISDREDTEAFF. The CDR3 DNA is TGTGCCAGCAGTGAAAGATGGGGGATCTCGGACAGGGAGGACACTGAAGCTTTCTTT.

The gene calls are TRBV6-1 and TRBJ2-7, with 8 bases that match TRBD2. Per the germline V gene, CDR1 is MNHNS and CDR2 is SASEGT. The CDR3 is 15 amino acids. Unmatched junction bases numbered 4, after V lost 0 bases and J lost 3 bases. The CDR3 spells CASSEALAGIYEQYV. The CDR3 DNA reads TGTGCCAGCAGTGAAGCATTAGCGGGAATCTACGAGCAGTACGTC.

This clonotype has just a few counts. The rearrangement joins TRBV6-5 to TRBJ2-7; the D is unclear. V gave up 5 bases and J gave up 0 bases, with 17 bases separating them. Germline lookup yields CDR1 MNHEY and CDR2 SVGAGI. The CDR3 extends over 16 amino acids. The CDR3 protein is CASSPPRSQSSYEQYV. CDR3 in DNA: TGTGCCAGCAGTCCCCCCCGCTCCCAGAGCTCCTACGAGCAGTACGTC.

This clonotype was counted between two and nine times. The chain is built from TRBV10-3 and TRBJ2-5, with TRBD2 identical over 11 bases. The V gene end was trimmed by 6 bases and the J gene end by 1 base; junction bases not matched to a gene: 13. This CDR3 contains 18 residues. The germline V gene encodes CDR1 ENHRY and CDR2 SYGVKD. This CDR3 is CAISSGTSGAYSQETQYF. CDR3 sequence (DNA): TGTGCCATCAGCTCCGGGACTAGCGGAGCTTACTCCCAAGAGACCCAGTACTTC.

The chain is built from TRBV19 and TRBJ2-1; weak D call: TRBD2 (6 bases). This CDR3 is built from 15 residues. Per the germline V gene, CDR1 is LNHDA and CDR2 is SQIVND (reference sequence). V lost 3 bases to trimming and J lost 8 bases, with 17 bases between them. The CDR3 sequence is CASSIPGRHPHEQFF. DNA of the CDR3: TGTGCCAGTAGTATCCCCGGGAGACATCCACATGAGCAGTTCTTC.

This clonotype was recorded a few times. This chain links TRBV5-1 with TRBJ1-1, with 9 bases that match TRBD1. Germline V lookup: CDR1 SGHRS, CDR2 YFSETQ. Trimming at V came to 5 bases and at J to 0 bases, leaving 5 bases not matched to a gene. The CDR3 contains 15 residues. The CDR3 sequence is CASRGQGSMNTEAFF. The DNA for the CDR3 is TGCGCCAGCAGAGGACAGGGGAGCATGAACACTGAAGCTTTCTTT.

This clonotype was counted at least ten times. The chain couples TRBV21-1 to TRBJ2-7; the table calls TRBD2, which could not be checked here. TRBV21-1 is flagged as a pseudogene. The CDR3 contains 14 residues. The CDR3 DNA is TGTGCCAGCAGCAAAACTAGCGGGAGTGACGAGCAGTACGTC. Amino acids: CASSKTSGSDEQYV.

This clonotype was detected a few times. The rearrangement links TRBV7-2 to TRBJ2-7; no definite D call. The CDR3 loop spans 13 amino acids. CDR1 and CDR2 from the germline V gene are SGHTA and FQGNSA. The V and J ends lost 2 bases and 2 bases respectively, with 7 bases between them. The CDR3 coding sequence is TGTGCCAGCAGCTTACCAGGCCCCTACGAGCAGTACTTC. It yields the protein CASSLPGPYEQYF.

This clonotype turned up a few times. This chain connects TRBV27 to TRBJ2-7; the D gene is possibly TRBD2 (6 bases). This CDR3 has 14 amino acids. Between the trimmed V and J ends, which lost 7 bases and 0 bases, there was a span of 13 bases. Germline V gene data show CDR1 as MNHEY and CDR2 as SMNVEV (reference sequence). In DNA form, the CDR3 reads TGTGCCAGCAAGATTAGCGGCTTCTCCTACGAGCAGTACTTC. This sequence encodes CASKISGFSYEQYF.

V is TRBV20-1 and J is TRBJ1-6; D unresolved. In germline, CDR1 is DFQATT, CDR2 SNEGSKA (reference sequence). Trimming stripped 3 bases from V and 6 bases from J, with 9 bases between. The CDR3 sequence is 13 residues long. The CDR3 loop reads CSASFQPNSPLHF. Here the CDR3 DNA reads TGCAGTGCTAGTTTTCAGCCTAATTCACCCCTCCACTTT.

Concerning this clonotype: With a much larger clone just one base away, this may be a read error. The CDR3 here is CATSDLRVEGLRETQYF. CDR3 nucleotide sequence: TGTGCCACCAGTGATTTGCGGGTAGAGGGCCTCCGTGAGACCCAGTACTTC. The chain couples TRBV24-1 to TRBJ2-5; TRBD2 might be the D (5 bases). The CDR3 totals 17 residues. V was cut by 0 bases and J by 5 bases, with 18 bases left in between. Germline V gene sequence: CDR1 KGHDR, CDR2 SFDVKD.

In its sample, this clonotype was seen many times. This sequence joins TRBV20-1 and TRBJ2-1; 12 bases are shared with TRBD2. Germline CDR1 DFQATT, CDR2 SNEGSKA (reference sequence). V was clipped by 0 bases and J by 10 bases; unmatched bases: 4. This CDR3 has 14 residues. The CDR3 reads CSARDLAGGEEQFF. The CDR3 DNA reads TGCAGTGCTAGAGACCTAGCGGGAGGGGAAGAGCAGTTCTTC.

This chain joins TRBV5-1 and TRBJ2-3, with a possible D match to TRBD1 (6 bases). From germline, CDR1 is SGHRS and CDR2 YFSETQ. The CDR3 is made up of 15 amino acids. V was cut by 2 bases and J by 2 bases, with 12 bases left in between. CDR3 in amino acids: CASSFIGTNTDTQYF. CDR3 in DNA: TGCGCCAGCAGCTTTATCGGGACAAACACAGATACGCAGTATTTT. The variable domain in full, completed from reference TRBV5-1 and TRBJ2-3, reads KAGVTQTPRYLIKTRGQQVTLSCSPISGHRSVSWYQQTPGQGLQFLFEYFSETQRNKGNFPGRFSGRQFSNSRSEMNVSTLELGDSALYLCASSFIGTNTDTQYFGPGTRLTVL.